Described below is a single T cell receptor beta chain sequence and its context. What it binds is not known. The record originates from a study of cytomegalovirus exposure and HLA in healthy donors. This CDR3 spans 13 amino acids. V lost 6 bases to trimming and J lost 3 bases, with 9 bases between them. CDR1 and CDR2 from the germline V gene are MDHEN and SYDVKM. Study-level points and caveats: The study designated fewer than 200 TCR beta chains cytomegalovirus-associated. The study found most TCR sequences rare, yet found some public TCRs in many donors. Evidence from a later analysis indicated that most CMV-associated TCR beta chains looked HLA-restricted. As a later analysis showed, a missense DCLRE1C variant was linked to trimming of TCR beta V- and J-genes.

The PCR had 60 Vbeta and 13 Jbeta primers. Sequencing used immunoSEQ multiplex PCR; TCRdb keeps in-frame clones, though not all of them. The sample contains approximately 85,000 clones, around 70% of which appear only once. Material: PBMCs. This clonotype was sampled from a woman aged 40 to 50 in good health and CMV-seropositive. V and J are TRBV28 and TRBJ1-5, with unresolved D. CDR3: CASSQINNQPQHF. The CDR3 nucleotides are TGTGCCAGCAGCCAAATCAACAATCAGCCCCAGCATTTT.